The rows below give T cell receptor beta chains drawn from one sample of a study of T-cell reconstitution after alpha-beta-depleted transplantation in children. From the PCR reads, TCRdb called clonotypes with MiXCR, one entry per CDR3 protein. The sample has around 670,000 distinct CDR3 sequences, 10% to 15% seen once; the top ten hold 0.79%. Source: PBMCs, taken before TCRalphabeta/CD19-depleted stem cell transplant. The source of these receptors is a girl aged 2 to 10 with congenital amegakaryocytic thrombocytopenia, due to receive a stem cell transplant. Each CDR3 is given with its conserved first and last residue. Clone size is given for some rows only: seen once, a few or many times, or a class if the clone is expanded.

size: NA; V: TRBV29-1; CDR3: CSVSLDQETQYF
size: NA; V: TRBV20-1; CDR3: CSARYLGTSGSWGSYNEQFF
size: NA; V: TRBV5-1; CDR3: CASSEGLAGVIDEQYF
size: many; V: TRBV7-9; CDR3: CASSLAVLGVANYGYTF
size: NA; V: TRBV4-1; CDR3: CASSPTAVGGSYGYTF
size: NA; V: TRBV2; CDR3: CASSVQGADEQYF
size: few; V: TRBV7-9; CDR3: CASSFRDDGLAGNEQFF
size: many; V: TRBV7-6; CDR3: CASSRLGLGTGELFF
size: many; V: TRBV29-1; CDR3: CSAGDNEQFF
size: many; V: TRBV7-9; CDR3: CASSRVGTQETQYF
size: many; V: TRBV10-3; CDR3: CAISERVAGELFF
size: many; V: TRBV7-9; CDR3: CASSLSGHSSYEQYF
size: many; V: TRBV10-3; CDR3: CAISERRDFYPGSPLHF
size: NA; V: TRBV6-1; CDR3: CASSEGGSGNEQFF
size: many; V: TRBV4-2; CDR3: CASRVRVGDGYNEQFF
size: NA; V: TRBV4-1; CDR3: CATRAQYF
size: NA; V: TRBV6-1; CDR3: CASSDRASGTETQYF
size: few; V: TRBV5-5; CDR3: CASSTLGGVNTEAFF
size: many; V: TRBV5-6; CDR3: CASSLTLGEQYF
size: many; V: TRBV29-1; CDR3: CSGSTGGNADTQYF
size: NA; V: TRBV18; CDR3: CASSPRQGHEQYF
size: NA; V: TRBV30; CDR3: CALGLENTEAFF
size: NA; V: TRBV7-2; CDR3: CASSLVPYSGANVLTF
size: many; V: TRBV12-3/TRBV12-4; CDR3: CASSLGQGSGRSYNEQFF
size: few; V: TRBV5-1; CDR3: CASSLSLAGAYEQYF
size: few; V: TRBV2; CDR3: CASSEREGQPQHF
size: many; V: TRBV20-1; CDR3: CSARGLAGVSRETQYF
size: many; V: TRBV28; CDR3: CASRTQGGGYTF
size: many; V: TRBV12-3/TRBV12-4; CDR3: CASSFILAEETQYF
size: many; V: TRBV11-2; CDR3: CASSSGLRSYNEQFF
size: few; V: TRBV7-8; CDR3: CASSIDGPSWGASYEQYF
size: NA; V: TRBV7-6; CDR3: CASSLVGSPETQYF
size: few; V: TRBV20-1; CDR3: CSARILDTQYF
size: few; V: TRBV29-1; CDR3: CSTSGRVINEQFF
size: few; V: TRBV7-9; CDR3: CASTSNAGTDSYNEQFF
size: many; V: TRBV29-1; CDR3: CSVELDSVWAFF
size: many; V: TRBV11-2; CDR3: CASSFTGIGEKLFF
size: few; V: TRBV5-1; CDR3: CASSFWQGAQGYGYTF
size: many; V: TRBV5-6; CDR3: CASSFFGRKYNEQFF
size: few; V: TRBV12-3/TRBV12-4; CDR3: CASNPVGGRPDTQYF
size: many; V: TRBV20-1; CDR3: CSAEYGDRDEKLFF
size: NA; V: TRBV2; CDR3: CASSTLRTSGNNEQFF
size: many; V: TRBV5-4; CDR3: CASSGGLAASGELFF
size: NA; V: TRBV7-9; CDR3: CAGEEGGELFF
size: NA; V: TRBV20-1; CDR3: CSATRQDLSYEQYF
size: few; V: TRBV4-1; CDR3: CASSQVSPAFTEAFF
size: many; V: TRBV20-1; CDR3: CSARRRGQVMNSPLHF
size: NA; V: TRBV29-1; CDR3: CSAGGTSGNNEQFF
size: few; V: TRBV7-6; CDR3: CASSLDGGLGYTF
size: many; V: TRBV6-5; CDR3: CASSQGWYGYTF